This TCR beta chain appears in the sequencing data of a study of pediatric ulcerative colitis. Rectal tissue came from one to two pinch biopsies taken at colonoscopy. The V gene's germline CDR1 is MNHNS and CDR2 SASEGT. The V gene lost 6 bases and the J gene lost 1 base, with 12 bases spanning the gap. The CDR3 consists of 14 residues. Some clones are missing from TCRdb's copy, which holds only in-frame ones; the method was immunoSEQ multiplex PCR. The profile shows approximately 40,000 clones, roughly 71% of them singletons. Sequencing used gut tissue. This receptor was obtained from a boy younger than 18 with severe ulcerative colitis. The chain employs TRBV6-1 and TRBJ2-5; D may be TRBD2 (6 bases). This chain's CDR3 is CASREGLSQETQYF. CDR3 DNA: TGTGCCAGCAGAGAGGGACTTAGCCAAGAGACCCAGTACTTC.